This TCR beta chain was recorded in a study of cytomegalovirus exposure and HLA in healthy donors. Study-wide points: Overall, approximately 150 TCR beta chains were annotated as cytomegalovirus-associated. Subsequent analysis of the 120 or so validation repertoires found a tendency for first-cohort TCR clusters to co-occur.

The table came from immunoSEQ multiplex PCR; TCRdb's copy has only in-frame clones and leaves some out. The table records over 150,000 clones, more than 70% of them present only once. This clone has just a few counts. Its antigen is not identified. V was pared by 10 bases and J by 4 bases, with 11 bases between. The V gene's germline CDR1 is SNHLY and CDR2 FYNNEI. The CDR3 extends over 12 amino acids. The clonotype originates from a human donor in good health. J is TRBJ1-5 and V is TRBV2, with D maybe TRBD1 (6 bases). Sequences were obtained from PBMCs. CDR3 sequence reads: CATSTGNQPQHF. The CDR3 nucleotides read TGTGCCACCTCGACAGGTAATCAGCCCCAGCATTTT.